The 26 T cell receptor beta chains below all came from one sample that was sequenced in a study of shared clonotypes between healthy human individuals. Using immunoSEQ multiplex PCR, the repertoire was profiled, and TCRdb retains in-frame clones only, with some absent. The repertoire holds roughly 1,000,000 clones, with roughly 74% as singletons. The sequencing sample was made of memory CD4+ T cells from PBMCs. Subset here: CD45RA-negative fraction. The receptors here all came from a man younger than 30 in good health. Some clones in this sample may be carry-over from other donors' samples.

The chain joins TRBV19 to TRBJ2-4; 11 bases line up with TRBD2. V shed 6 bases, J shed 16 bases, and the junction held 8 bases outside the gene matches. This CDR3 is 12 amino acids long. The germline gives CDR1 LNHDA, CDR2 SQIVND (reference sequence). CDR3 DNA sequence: TGTGCCAGTAGCTCTACTAGCGGGAGACCATACTTC. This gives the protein CASSSTSGRPYF.

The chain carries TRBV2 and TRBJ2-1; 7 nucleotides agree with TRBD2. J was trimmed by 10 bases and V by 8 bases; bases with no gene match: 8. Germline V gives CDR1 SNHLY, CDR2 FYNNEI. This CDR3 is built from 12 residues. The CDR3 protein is CASCLGEGEQFF. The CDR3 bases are TGTGCCAGCTGCCTGGGGGAGGGGGAGCAGTTCTTC.

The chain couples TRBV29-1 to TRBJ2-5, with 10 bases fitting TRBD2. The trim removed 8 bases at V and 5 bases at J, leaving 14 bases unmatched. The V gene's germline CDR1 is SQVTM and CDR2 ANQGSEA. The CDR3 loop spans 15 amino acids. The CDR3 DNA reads TGCAGCCCGAGAGGGCCTAGCGGGAGCGGGGAGACCCAGTACTTC. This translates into CSPRGPSGSGETQYF.

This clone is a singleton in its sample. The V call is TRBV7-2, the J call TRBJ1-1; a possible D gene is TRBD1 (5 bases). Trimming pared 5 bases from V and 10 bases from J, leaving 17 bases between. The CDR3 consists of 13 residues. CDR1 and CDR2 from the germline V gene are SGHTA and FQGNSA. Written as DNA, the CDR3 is TGTGCCAGCAGCCCAAGGACGGGGGGGATAGCTTTCTTT. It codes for CASSPRTGGIAFF.

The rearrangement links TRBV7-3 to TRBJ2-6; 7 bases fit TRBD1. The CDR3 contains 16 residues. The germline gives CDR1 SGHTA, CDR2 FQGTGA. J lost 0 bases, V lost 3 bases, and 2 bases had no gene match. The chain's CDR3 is CASSLQGDSGANVLTF. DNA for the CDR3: TGTGCCAGCAGCTTGCAGGGGGACTCTGGGGCCAACGTCCTGACTTTC.

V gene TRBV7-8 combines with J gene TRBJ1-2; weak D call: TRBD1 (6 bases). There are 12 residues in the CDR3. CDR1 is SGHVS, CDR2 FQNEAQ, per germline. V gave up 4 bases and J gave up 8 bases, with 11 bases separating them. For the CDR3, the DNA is TGTGCCAGCAGCTCATACAGGGTCGGCTACACCTTC. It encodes CASSSYRVGYTF.

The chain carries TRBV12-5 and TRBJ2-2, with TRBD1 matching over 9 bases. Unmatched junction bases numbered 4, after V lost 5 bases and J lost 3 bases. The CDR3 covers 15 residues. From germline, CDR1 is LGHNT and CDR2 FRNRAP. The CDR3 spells CASGRGQGYTGELFF. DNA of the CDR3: TGTGCTAGTGGTCGCGGACAGGGGTACACCGGGGAGCTGTTTTTT.

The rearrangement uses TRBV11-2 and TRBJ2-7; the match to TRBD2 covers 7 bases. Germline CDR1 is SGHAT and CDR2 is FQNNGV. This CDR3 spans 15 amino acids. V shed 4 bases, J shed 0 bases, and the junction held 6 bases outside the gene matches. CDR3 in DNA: TGTGCCAGCAGCTGGGGACTAATGGACTCCTACGAGCAGTACTTC. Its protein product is CASSWGLMDSYEQYF. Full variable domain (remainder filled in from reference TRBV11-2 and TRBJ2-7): EAGVAQSPRYKIIEKRQSVAFWCNPISGHATLYWYQQILGQGPKLLIQFQNNGVVDDSQLPKDRFSAERLKGVDSTLKIQPAKLEDSAVYLCASSWGLMDSYEQYFGPGTRLTVT.

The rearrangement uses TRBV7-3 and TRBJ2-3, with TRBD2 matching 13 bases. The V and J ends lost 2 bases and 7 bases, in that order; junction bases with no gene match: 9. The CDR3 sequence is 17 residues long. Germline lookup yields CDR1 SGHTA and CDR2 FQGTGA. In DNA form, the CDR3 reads TGTGCCAGCAGCTTAGGAGGGACTAGCGGGGTCAGGAATACGCAGTATTTT. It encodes CASSLGGTSGVRNTQYF.

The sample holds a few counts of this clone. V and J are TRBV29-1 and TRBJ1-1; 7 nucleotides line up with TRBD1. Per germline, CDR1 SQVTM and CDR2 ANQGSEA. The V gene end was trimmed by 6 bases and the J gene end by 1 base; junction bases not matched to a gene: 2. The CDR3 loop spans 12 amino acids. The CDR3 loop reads CSVTGTNTEAFF. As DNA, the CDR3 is TGCAGCGTGACAGGGACGAACACTGAAGCTTTCTTT.

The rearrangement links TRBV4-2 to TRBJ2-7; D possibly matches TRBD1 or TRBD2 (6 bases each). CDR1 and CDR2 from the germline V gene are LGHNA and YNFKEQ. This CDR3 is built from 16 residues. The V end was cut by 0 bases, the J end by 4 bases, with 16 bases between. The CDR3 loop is CASSQDGGGPQYEQYF. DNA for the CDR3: TGTGCCAGCAGCCAAGATGGAGGGGGACCTCAATACGAGCAGTACTTC.

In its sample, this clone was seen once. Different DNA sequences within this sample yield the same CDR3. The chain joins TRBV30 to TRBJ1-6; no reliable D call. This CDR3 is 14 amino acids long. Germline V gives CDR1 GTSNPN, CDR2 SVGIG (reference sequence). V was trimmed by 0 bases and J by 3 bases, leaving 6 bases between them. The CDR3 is CAWSVRSYNSPLHF. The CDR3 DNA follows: TGTGCCTGGAGTGTTAGGAGCTATAATTCACCCCTCCACTTT.

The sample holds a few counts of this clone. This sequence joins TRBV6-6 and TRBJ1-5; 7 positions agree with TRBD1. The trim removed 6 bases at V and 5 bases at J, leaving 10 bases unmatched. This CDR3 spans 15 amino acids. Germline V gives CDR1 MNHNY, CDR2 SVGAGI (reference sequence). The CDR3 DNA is TGTGCCAGCAGCCGACAGGGTTCAGCGGATCAGCCCCAGCATTTT. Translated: CASSRQGSADQPQHF.

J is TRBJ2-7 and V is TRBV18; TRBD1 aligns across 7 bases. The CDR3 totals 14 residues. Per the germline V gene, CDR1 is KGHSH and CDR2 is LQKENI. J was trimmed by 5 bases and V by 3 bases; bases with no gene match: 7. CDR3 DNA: TGTGCCAGCTCACCGGGACAGCACGTCAACGAGCAGTACTTC. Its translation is CASSPGQHVNEQYF.

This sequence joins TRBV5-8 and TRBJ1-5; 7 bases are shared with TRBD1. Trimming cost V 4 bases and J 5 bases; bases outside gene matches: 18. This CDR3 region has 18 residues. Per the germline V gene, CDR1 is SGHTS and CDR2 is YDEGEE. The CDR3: CASSHPPRGQVWYQPQHF. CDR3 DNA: TGTGCCAGCAGCCACCCCCCCCGCGGACAGGTGTGGTATCAGCCCCAGCATTTT.

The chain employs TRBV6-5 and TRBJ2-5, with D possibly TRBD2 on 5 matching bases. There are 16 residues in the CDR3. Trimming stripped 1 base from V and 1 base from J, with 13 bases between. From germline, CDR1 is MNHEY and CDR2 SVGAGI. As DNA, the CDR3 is TGTGCCAGCAGTTACTATTTTGGGCTAGCCCAAGAGACCCAGTACTTC. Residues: CASSYYFGLAQETQYF.

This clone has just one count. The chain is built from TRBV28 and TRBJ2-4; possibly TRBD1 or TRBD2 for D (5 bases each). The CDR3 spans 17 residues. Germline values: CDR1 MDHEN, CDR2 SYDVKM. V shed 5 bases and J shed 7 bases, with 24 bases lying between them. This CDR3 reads CASSPKVGTNIWNIQYF. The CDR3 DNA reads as TGTGCCAGCAGTCCAAAGGTGGGGACGAATATTTGGAACATTCAGTACTTC.

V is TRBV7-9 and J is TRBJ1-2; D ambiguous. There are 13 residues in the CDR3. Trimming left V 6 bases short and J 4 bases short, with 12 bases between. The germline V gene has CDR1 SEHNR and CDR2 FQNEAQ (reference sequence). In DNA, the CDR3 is TGTGCCAGCAGTTCCGGGCGACCCTATGGCTACACCTTC. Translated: CASSSGRPYGYTF.

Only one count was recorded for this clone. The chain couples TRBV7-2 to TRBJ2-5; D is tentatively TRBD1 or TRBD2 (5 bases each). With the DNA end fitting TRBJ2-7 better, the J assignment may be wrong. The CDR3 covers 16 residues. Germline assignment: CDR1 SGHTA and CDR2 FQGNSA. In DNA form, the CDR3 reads TGTGCCAGCAGCGTCGATAGGGACCCGGGGTCCTACGAGCAGTACTTC. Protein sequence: CASSVDRDPGSYEQYF.

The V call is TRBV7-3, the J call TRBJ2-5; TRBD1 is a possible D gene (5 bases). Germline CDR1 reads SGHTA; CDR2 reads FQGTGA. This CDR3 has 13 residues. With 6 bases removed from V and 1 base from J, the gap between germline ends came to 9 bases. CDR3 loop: CASSQGIQETQYF. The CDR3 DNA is TGTGCCAGCAGTCAGGGTATCCAAGAGACCCAGTACTTC.

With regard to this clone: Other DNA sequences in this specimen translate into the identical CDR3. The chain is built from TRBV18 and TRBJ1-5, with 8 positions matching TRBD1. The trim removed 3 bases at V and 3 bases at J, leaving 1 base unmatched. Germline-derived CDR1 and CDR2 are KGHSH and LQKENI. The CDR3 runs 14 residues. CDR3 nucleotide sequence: TGTGCCAGCTCACCGACAGGGGACAATCAGCCCCAGCATTTT. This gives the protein CASSPTGDNQPQHF.

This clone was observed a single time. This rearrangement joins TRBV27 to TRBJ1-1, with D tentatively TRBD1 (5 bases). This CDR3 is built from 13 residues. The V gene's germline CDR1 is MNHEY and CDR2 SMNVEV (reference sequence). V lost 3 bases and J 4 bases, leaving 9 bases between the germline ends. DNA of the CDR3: TGTGCCAGCAGTTTCCAGGGTCGCACTGAAGCTTTCTTT. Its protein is CASSFQGRTEAFF.

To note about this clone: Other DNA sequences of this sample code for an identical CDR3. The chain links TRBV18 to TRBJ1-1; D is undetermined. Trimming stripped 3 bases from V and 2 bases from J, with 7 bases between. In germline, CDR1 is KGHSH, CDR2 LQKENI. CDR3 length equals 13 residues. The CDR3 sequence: CASSPGTNTEAFF. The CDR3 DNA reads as TGTGCCAGCTCACCCGGAACCAACACTGAAGCTTTCTTT.

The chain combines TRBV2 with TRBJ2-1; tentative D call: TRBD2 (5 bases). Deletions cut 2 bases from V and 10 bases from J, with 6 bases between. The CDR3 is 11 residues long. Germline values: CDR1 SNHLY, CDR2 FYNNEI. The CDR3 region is CASSEPGEQFF. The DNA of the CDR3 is TGTGCCAGCAGTGAACCGGGAGAGCAGTTCTTC.

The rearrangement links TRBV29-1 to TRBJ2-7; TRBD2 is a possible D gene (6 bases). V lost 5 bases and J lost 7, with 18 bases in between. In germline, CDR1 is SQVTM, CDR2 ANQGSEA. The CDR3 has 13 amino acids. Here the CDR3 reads CSVYGGPLREQYF. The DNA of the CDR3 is TGCAGCGTTTACGGGGGACCCTTACGGGAGCAGTACTTC.

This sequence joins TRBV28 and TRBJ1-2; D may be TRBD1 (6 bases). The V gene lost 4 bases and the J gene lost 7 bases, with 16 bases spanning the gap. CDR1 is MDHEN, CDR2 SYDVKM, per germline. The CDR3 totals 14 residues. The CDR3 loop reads CASSSATGTSGYTF. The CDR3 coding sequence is TGTGCCAGCAGTTCCGCCACAGGGACAAGTGGCTACACCTTC.